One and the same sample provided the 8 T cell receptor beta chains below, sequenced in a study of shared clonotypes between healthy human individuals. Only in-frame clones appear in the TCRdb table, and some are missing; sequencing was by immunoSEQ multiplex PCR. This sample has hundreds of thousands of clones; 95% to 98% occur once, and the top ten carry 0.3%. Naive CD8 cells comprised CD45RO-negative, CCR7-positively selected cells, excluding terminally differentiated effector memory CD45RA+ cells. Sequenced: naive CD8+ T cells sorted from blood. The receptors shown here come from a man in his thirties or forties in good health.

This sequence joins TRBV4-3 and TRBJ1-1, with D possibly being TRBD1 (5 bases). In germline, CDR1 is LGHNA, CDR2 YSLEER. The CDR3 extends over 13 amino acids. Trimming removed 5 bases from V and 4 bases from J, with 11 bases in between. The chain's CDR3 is CASSSARGTEAFF. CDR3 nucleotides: TGCGCCAGCAGCTCAGCGAGGGGCACTGAAGCTTTCTTT.

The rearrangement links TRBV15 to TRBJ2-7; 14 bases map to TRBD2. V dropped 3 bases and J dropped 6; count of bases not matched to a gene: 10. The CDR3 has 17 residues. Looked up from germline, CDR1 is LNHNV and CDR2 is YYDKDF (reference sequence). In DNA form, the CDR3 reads TGTGCCACCAGCAGGGGGACTAGCGGGAGTCGCTTGATCGAGCAGTACTTC. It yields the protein CATSRGTSGSRLIEQYF.

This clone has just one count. The CDR3 bases are TGTGCCTGGAGTCCTAGCTACAATGAGCAGTTCTTC. The encoded protein is CAWSPSYNEQFF. This rearrangement joins TRBV30 to TRBJ2-1; D unclear. Trimming stripped 2 bases from V and 3 bases from J, with 5 bases between. The CDR3 loop spans 12 amino acids. The V gene's germline CDR1 is GTSNPN and CDR2 SVGIG (reference sequence). The whole variable domain, remainder taken from reference TRBV30 and TRBJ2-1, is SQTIHQWPATLVQPVGSPLSLECTVEGTSNPNLYWYRQAAGRGLQLLFYSVGIGQISSEVPQNLSASRPQDRQFILSSKKLLLSDSGFYLCAWSPSYNEQFFGPGTRLTVL.

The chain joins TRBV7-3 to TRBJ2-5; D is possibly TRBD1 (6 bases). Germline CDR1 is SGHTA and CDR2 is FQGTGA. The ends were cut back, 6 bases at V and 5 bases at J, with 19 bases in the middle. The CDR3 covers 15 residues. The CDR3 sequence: CASSRTAGARETQYF. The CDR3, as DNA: TGTGCCAGCAGTCGAACCGCAGGGGCCCGGGAGACCCAGTACTTC.

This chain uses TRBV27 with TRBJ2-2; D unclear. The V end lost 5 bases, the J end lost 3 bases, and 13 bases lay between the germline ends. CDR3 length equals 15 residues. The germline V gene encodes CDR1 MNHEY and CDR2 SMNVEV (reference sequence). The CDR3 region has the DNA TGTGCCAGCAGTCATTTCCTCGAGGACACCGGGGAGCTGTTTTTT. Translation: CASSHFLEDTGELFF.

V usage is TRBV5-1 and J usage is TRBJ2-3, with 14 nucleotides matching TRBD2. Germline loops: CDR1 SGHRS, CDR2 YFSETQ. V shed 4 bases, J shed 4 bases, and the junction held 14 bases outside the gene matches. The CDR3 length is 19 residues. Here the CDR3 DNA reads TGCGCCAGCAGCCTGGGACTAGCGGGAGTTGACCGTGGGTCAGATACGCAGTATTTT. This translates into CASSLGLAGVDRGSDTQYF.

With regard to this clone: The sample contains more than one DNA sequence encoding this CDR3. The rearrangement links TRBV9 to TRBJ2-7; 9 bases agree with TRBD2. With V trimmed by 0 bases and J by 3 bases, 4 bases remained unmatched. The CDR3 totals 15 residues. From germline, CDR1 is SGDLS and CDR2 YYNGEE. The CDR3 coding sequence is TGTGCCAGCAGCGTAGGGCGGGAGGGCCGCTACGAGCAGTACTTC. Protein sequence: CASSVGREGRYEQYF.

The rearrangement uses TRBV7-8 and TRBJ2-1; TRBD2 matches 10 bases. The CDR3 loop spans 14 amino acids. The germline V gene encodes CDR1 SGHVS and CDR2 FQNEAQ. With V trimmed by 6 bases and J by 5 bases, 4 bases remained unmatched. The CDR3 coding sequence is TGTGCCAGCAGTCTAGCGGGAGTAAACAATGAGCAGTTCTTC. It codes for CASSLAGVNNEQFF.